This T cell receptor beta chain appears in the sequencing data of a study of CD8+CD57+ T cells in acquired aplastic anemia. Across the whole study: The average for DNA from sorted CD4+ and CD8+ cells was roughly 3 ug. Healthy donors gave approximately 9.8 million reads on average for CD4+ cells. General study results and limits: Patients were compared with controls for CD8+ Simpson's diversity, and no significant difference emerged.

This CDR3 has 14 residues. Germline V gene sequence: CDR1 LNHDA, CDR2 SQIVND (reference sequence). V was trimmed by 9 bases and J by 4 bases, leaving 16 bases between them. Profiles of TCR beta VDJ and CDR3 were generated from a genomic DNA template. TCRdb called the reads again in MiXCR, with one record for every CDR3 protein. The table shows 33,000 or so distinct CDR3 sequences, with 76% occurring only once. Regarding this clonotype: Its antigen is unidentified.

J is TRBJ1-5 and V is TRBV19, with D maybe TRBD1 (5 bases). Sequenced sample: sorted CD4+, CD8+, or CD8+CD57+ T cells (not recorded which) from PBMCs. The TCR comes from a human donor in good health, serving as a control. CDR3 in amino acids: CASTLGQRNQPQHF. The CDR3 DNA is TGTGCCAGCACCCTGGGGCAGCGAAATCAGCCCCAGCATTTT.